This T cell receptor (beta chain) was identified in a study of blood T cell repertoires in COVID-19. Study context: The United States, Italy and Spain were the sources of the acute and convalescent COVID-19 samples. Sample material is recorded as cDNA or gDNA derived from T cells, B-cell-depleted T cells, or PBMCs.

The germline V and J ends were trimmed by 7 bases and 3 bases, with 7 bases remaining between them. Germline V gene data show CDR1 as SNHLY and CDR2 as FYNNEI. The CDR3 is 12 residues long. Authors' processing steps: Reference gene primer amplification gave estimated nucleated cell counts. Assay used: immunoSEQ multiplex PCR; TCRdb lists only in-frame clones, some missing. V, J and clone size derive from that table, while D and trimming were established from the DNA sequence. The sample consists of roughly 200,000 clones, over 75% of them appearing once. This clone appeared a few times. Source material: peripheral blood. This sequence joins TRBV2 and TRBJ1-5; no clear D gene. The sequence was obtained from a man in his fifties or sixties with acute or convalescent COVID-19. CDR3 nucleotides: TGTGCCAGCAAGACAAACAATCAGCCCCAGCATTTT. This gives the protein CASKTNNQPQHF.